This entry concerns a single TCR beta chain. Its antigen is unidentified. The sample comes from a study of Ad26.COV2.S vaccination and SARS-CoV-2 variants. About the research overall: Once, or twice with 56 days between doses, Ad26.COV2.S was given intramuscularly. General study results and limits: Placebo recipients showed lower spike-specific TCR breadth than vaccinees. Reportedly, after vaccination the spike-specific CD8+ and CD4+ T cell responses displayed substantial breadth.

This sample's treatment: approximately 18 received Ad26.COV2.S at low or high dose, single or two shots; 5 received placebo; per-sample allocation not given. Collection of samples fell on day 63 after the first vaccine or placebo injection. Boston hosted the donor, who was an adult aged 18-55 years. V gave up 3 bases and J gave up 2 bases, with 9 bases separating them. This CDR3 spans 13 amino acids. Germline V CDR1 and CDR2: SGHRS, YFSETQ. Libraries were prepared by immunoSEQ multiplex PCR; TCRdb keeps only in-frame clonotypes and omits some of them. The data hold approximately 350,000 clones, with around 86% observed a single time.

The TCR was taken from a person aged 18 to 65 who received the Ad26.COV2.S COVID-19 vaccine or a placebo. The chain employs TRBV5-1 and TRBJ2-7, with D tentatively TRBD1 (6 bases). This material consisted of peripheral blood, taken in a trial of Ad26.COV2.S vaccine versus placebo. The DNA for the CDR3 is TGCGCCAGCAGCTCGACAGGACCCTACGAGCAGTACTTC. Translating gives CASSSTGPYEQYF. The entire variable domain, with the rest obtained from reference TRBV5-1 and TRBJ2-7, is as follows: KAGVTQTPRYLIKTRGQQVTLSCSPISGHRSVSWYQQTPGQGLQFLFEYFSETQRNKGNFPGRFSGRQFSNSRSEMNVSTLELGDSALYLCASSSTGPYEQYFGPGTRLTVT.